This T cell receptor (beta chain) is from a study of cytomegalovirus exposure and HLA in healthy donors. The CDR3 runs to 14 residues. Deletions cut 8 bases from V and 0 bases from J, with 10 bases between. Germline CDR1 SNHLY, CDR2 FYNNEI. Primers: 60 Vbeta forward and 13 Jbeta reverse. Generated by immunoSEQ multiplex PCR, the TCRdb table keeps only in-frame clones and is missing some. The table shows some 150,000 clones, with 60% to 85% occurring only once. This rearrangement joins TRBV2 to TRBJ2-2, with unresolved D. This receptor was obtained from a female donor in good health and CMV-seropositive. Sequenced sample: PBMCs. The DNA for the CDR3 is TGTGCCAGCTGCCAGTCAGCGAACACCGGGGAGCTGTTTTTT. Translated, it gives CASCQSANTGELFF. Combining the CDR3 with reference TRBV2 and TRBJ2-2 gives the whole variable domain EPEVTQTPSHQVTQMGQEVILRCVPISNHLYFYWYRQILGQKVEFLVSFYNNEISEKSEIFDDQFSVERPDGSNFTLKIRSTKLEDSAMYFCASCQSANTGELFFGEGSRLTVL.